One sample yielded the 13 T cell receptor beta chains listed below, sequenced in a study of GPR56 and killer-like receptors on CD4 memory cells. Five CD4+ populations, defined by killer cell lectin-like receptor and GPR56 markers, were sorted by FACS. TCRdb re-called the reads and gives one entry per CDR3 protein, without DNA. In total, the table holds almost 3,000 distinct CDR3 sequences. The sequenced sample consisted of memory CD4+ T cells from blood. The receptor source for this set is a human donor in good health.

This clonotype is classed as large (0.1 to 1%) by frequency. The chain combines TRBV24-1 with TRBJ1-6; TCRdb's assignment of TRBD1 cannot be checked, as there is no DNA. CDR1 and CDR2 from the germline V gene are KGHDR and SFDVKD. The CDR3 totals 16 residues. The CDR3 region is CAPTGWGRAYNSPLHF.

By frequency, this clonotype is medium-sized. The chain has TRBV15 and TRBJ1-2; the TCRdb D gene call, TRBD1, has no DNA to confirm it. CDR1 and CDR2 (germline): LNHNV, YYDKDF (reference sequence). This CDR3 comprises 18 residues. CDR3 sequence reads: CATSRAGAGGSAGYGYTF.

This clonotype is classed as medium-sized by frequency. This rearrangement joins TRBV29-1 to TRBJ2-5; TCRdb calls TRBD1, which cannot be checked without DNA. CDR1 and CDR2 from the germline V gene are SQVTM and ANQGSEA. The CDR3 contains 14 residues. The CDR3 is CSVRWGGPGETQYF.

This rearrangement joins TRBV7-3 to TRBJ1-1; the TCRdb call, TRBD1, lacks DNA for checking. CDR3 length: 11 amino acids. Per the germline V gene, CDR1 is SGHTA and CDR2 is FQGTGA. CDR3 residues: CASSSGAEAFF.

Considering frequency, this clonotype is medium-sized. The chain uses TRBV27 and TRBJ2-5; the D call from TCRdb, TRBD1, cannot be confirmed without DNA. Germline V lookup: CDR1 MNHEY, CDR2 SMNVEV (reference sequence). CDR3 length: 15 residues. The CDR3 sequence: CASSRSRTGGETQYF.

The chain links TRBV6-5 to TRBJ2-1; TCRdb gives TRBD1 as the D gene, but with no DNA this cannot be confirmed. CDR3 length equals 17 residues. Germline CDR1 is MNHEY and CDR2 is SVGAGI. The CDR3 is CASRLLSGGQGGNEQFF.

This clonotype is medium-sized by frequency. J is TRBJ1-2 and V is TRBV7-2; TCRdb selects TRBD1, and the lack of DNA leaves this call unchecked. Germline CDR1 SGHTA, CDR2 FQGNSA. This CDR3 comprises 16 residues. Here the CDR3 reads CASSLAIAGVSYGYTF.

The chain links TRBV20-1 to TRBJ1-2; TCRdb's D gene call, TRBD1, goes unchecked for lack of DNA. This CDR3 comprises 15 residues. Germline V CDR1 and CDR2: DFQATT, SNEGSKA (reference sequence). CDR3 protein: CSASRVGGGGYGYTF.

Considering frequency, this clonotype is large. This rearrangement joins TRBV6-2 or TRBV6-3 to TRBJ1-1; the TRBD1 assignment by TCRdb is unverifiable without DNA. Germline V gene lookup returns CDR1 MNHEY and CDR2 SVGEGT. This CDR3 contains 15 residues. The CDR3 loop is CASRPPNRADTEAFF.

In terms of frequency, this clonotype is medium-sized. V gene TRBV7-2 combines with J gene TRBJ2-5; the D gene TCRdb calls, TRBD1, cannot be checked with no DNA. Germline V gene lookup returns CDR1 SGHTA and CDR2 FQGNSA. The CDR3 totals 14 residues. The chain's CDR3 is CASSQTGPSGTQYF.

The chain uses TRBV12-3 or TRBV12-4 and TRBJ2-3; the TCRdb D gene call, TRBD2, has no DNA to confirm it. The CDR3 sequence is 17 residues long. The CDR3: CASSGGPSGGFTDTQYF.

This chain uses TRBV2 with TRBJ1-1; TCRdb's assignment of TRBD1 cannot be checked, as there is no DNA. Germline values: CDR1 SNHLY, CDR2 FYNNEI. The CDR3 runs 16 residues. CDR3 in amino acids: CASGGSLDRVWTEAFF.

CDR3 residues: CASSLTSGGTDTQYF. The rearrangement links TRBV11-3 to TRBJ2-3; without DNA, the TCRdb call of TRBD2 cannot be checked. In germline, CDR1 is SGHNT, CDR2 YENEEA. The CDR3 extends over 15 amino acids.